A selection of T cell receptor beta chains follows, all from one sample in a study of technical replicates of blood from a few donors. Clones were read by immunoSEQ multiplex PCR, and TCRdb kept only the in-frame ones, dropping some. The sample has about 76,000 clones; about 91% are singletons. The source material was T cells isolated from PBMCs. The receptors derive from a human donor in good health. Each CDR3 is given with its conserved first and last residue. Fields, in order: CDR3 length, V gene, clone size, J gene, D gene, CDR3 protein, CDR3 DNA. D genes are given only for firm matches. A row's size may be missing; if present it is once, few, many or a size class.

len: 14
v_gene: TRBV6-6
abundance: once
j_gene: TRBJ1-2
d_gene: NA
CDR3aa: CASSPELANYGYTF
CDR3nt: TGTGCCAGCAGTCCAGAGCTAGCTAACTATGGCTACACCTTC

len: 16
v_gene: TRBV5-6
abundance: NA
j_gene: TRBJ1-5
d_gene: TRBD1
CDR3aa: CASSPSRGLLNQPQHF
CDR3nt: TGTGCCAGCAGCCCGAGCAGGGGGCTCTTGAATCAGCCCCAGCATTTT

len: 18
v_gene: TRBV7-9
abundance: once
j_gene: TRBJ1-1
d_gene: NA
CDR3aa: CASSLGGVRPLGDFGAFF
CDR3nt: TGTGCCAGCAGCTTAGGAGGGGTGAGGCCGTTGGGGGACTTTGGAGCTTTCTTT

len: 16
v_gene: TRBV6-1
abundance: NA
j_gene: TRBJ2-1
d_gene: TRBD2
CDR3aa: CASSEASGRFKNEQFF
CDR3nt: TGTGCCAGCAGTGAAGCTAGCGGGAGGTTTAAGAATGAGCAGTTCTTC

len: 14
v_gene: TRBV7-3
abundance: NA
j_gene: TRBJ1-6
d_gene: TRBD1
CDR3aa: CASSSTGALAPLHF
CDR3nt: TGTGCCAGCAGCTCGACAGGGGCCCTGGCACCCCTCCACTTT

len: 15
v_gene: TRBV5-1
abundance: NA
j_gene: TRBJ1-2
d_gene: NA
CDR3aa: CASSFGAEAYYGYTF
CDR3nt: TGCGCCAGCAGCTTCGGTGCGGAGGCCTACTATGGCTACACCTTC

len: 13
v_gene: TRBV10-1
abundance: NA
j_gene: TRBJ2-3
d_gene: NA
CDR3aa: CASSDKGRDTQYF
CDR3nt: TGCGCCAGCAGTGATAAGGGGCGAGATACGCAGTATTTT

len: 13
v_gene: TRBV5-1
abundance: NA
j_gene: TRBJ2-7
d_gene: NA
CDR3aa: CASSLQGVHEQYF
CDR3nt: TGCGCCAGCAGCTTGCAGGGTGTCCACGAGCAGTACTTC

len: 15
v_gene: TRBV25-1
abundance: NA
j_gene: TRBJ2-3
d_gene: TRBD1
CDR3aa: CASSKGQGSTDTQYF
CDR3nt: TGTGCCAGCAGTAAAGGACAGGGTTCCACAGATACGCAGTATTTT

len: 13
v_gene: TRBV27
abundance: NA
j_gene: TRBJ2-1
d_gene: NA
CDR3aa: CASSLIQGNEQFF
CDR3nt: TGTGCCAGCAGTTTAATACAGGGAAATGAGCAGTTCTTC

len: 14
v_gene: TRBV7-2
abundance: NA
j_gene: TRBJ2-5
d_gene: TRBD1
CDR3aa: CASTIQGVQETQYF
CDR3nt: TGTGCCAGCACCATTCAGGGGGTCCAAGAGACCCAGTACTTC

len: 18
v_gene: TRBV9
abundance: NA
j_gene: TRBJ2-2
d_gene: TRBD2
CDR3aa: CASSSPRASGGNTGELFF
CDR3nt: TGTGCCAGCAGCTCCCCTCGGGCTAGCGGGGGGAACACCGGGGAGCTGTTTTTT

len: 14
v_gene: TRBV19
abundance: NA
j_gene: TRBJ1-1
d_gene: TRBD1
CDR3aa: CASTRQGANTEAFF
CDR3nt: TGTGCCAGTACCCGACAGGGGGCTAACACTGAAGCTTTCTTT

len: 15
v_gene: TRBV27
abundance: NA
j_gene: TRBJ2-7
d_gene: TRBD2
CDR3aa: CASSFGTSGIYEQYF
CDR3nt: TGTGCCAGCAGTTTTGGGACTAGCGGGATCTACGAGCAGTACTTC

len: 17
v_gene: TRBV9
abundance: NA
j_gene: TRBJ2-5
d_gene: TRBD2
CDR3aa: CASSGTSGREGGETQYF
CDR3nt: TGTGCCAGCAGCGGGACTAGCGGGAGGGAAGGAGGTGAGACCCAGTACTTC

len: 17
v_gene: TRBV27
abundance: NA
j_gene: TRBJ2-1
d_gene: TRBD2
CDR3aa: CASSPEAGDVSYNEQFF
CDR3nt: TGTGCCAGCAGTCCCGAAGCGGGAGACGTTTCCTACAATGAGCAGTTCTTC

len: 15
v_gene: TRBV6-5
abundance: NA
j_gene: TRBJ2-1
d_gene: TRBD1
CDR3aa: CASRLGTGYYNEQFF
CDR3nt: TGTGCCAGCAGGCTCGGGACAGGCTACTACAATGAGCAGTTCTTC

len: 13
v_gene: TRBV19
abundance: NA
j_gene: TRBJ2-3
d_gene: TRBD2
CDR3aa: CASSERDTDTQYF
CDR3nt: TGTGCCAGTAGTGAGCGGGACACAGATACGCAGTATTTT

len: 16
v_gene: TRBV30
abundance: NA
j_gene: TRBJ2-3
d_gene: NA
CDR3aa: CAWSVLRRGGTDTQYF
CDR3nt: TGTGCCTGGAGTGTACTTCGCAGGGGCGGCACAGATACGCAGTATTTT

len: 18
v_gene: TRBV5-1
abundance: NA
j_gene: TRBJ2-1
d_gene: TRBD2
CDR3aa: CASSPSATSESSYNEQFF
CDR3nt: TGCGCCAGCAGCCCCTCGGCGACTAGCGAGAGCTCCTACAATGAGCAGTTCTTC

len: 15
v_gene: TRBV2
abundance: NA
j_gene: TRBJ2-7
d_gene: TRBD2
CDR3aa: CASSEVSGTSYEQYF
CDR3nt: TGTGCCAGCAGTGAAGTAAGCGGGACCTCCTACGAGCAGTACTTC

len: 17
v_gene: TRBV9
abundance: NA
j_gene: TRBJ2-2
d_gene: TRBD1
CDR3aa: CASSANAGQGRPGELFF
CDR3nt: TGTGCCAGCAGCGCCAACGCGGGACAGGGACGTCCCGGGGAGCTGTTTTTT

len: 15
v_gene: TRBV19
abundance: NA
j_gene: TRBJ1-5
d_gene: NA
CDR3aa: CASSIQGLSNQPQHF
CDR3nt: TGTGCCAGTAGTATCCAGGGTTTAAGCAATCAGCCCCAGCATTTT

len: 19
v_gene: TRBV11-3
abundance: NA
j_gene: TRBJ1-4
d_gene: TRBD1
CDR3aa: CASSPHPTGFTATNEKLFF
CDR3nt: TGTGCCAGCAGCCCTCATCCGACAGGGTTCACAGCAACTAATGAAAAACTGTTTTTT

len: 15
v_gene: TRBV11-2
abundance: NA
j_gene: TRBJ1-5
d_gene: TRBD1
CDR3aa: CASSLGPGQNQPQHF
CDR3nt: TGTGCCAGCAGCTTAGGACCGGGACAGAATCAGCCCCAGCATTTT

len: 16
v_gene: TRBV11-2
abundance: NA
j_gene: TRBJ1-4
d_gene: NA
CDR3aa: CASSPWRGAVGEKLFF
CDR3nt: TGTGCCAGCAGCCCTTGGCGGGGGGCTGTGGGTGAAAAACTGTTTTTT